This is a list of T cell receptor beta chains from one sample in a study of blood T cell repertoires in COVID-19. Produced via immunoSEQ multiplex PCR; TCRdb's table is partial and in-frame only. This table has under 250,000 clones, around 83% appearing once. The sequencing sample was made of peripheral blood. All receptors derive from a woman aged 40-49 years who had recovered from COVID-19. Both conserved end residues are part of each CDR3. D genes are given only for firm matches. Some rows have no size entry. The others give once, few or many, or a class for an expanded clone.

clone_size,v_call,j_call,d_call,cdr3_nt,cdr3_aa
.,TRBV27,TRBJ2-1,TRBD2,TGTGCCAGCAGTTTAGGAACCGGGACTAGGAGTCAGTTCTTC,CASSLGTGTRSQFF
.,TRBV5-4,TRBJ2-7,.,TGTGCCAGCAGCGGAAAGTCGAGCGCCTACGAGCAGTACTTC,CASSGKSSAYEQYF
.,TRBV5-1,TRBJ2-5,TRBD1,TGCGCCAGCAGCTTGGCCGGGACAGCTGAAGAGACCCAGTACTTC,CASSLAGTAEETQYF
.,TRBV5-1,TRBJ2-3,TRBD1,TGCGCCAGCAGCTTGGGGGACAGGGCAGATACGCAGTATTTT,CASSLGDRADTQYF
.,TRBV5-1,TRBJ1-2,.,TGCGCCAGCAGCTTGGAACCGGGTGGCTATGGCTACACCTTC,CASSLEPGGYGYTF
.,TRBV2,TRBJ1-1,TRBD1,TGTGCCAGCGGCGTGGGACAGAAGAACACTGAAGCTTTCTTT,CASGVGQKNTEAFF
.,TRBV4-1,TRBJ2-7,.,TGCGCCAGCAGCCAAGCCAGGGGTAGGGAGCAGTACTTC,CASSQARGREQYF
.,TRBV12-3/TRBV12-4,TRBJ1-1,TRBD1,TGTGCCAGCAGTCAAACAGGGGGGAGAGCTTTCTTT,CASSQTGGRAFF
many,TRBV2,TRBJ2-7,.,TGTGCCACCCAGGACAGTTTCTCCTACGAGCAGTACTTC,CATQDSFSYEQYF
.,TRBV3-1/TRBV3-2,TRBJ1-2,.,TGTGCCAGCAGCGAAAGAGAGGCTTACCATGGCTACACCTTC,CASSEREAYHGYTF
.,TRBV5-1,TRBJ2-7,TRBD1,TGCGCCAGCTCGACAGGGGGCCGGAGGTCCTACGAGCAGTACTTC,CASSTGGRRSYEQYF
.,TRBV29-1,TRBJ2-7,TRBD1,TGCAGCGTTGCACAGGGGGCGATCTACGAGCAGTACTTC,CSVAQGAIYEQYF
.,TRBV28,TRBJ1-2,.,TGTGCCAGCAGCCCCTCGGAGAACTATGGCTACACCTTC,CASSPSENYGYTF
.,TRBV5-8,TRBJ2-5,TRBD1,TGTGCCAGCGCCAAACCCGGGACAGGGAAGGGAGAGACCCAGTACTTC,CASAKPGTGKGETQYF
.,TRBV6-6,TRBJ2-7,.,TGTGCCAGCAGTTACGTCCGTAGCTCCTACGAGCAGTACTTC,CASSYVRSSYEQYF
.,TRBV5-4,TRBJ1-3,TRBD1,TGTGCCAGCAGCTTGGCGACAGGGGCTGGAAACACCATATATTTT,CASSLATGAGNTIYF
.,TRBV19,TRBJ2-4,.,TGTGCCAGTAAGGCCAGGGCCTACCAACTAGCCAAAAACATTCAGTACTTC,CASKARAYQLAKNIQYF
many,TRBV10-3,TRBJ2-1,TRBD1,TGTGCCATCAGTGATGAGACAGGGGGCGATGAGCAGTTCTTC,CAISDETGGDEQFF
.,TRBV25-1,TRBJ1-6,TRBD1,TGTGCCAGCAGTGCCACCGGGACAGGGCATTCACCCCTCCACTTT,CASSATGTGHSPLHF
.,TRBV5-1,TRBJ1-6,TRBD1,TGCGCCAGCAGCAGGGGACAGGGAAATTCACCCCTCCACTTT,CASSRGQGNSPLHF
.,TRBV5-4,TRBJ1-4,TRBD1,TGTGCCAGCAGCTTGGGAGGAACAGGGGATGAAAAACTGTTTTTT,CASSLGGTGDEKLFF
.,TRBV13,TRBJ2-3,.,TGTGCCAGCAGCTCATCGGGTCCAGATACGCAGTATTTT,CASSSSGPDTQYF
many,TRBV7-9,TRBJ2-5,.,TGTGCCAGCAGCTTACGGAGAGGAGAACAAGAGACCCAGTACTTC,CASSLRRGEQETQYF
.,TRBV18,TRBJ1-1,.,TGTGCCAGCTCACCTCCGGCAGGGATGAACACTGAAGCTTTCTTT,CASSPPAGMNTEAFF
once,TRBV7-2,TRBJ2-2,.,TGTGCCAGCGGGTCATACAGGACCAACACCGGGGAGCTGTTTTTT,CASGSYRTNTGELFF
.,TRBV28,TRBJ2-5,.,TGTGCCAGCAGGCAGGGGGGCCAAGAGACCCAGTACTTC,CASRQGGQETQYF
.,TRBV4-1,TRBJ1-1,TRBD1,TGCGCCAGCAGCCAAGCGACAGGGGAGAACACTGAAGCTTTCTTT,CASSQATGENTEAFF
.,TRBV30,TRBJ1-3,.,TGTGCCTGGAGGTTCAGCTCTGGAAACACCATATATTTT,CAWRFSSGNTIYF
.,TRBV5-1,TRBJ2-7,TRBD1,TGCGCCAGCAGCTTCCCTCCGGGGACAGGGGACTACGAGCAGTACTTC,CASSFPPGTGDYEQYF
.,TRBV30,TRBJ1-5,.,TGTGCCTGGAGTGAGGCGGTCAATCAGCCCCAGCATTTT,CAWSEAVNQPQHF
.,TRBV18,TRBJ1-6,.,TGTGCCAGCTCACCCGGGTGGGATTCACCCCTCCACTTT,CASSPGWDSPLHF
.,TRBV29-1,TRBJ1-2,.,TGCAGCCTGGGGGCGGACTATGGCTACACCTTC,CSLGADYGYTF
.,TRBV6-6,TRBJ1-3,TRBD1,TGTGCCAGCAGTCCCGGGACAGGGAACTCTGGAAACACCATATATTTT,CASSPGTGNSGNTIYF
.,TRBV28,TRBJ2-4,.,TGTGCCAGCAGTCTCACCTCAGACATTCAGTACTTC,CASSLTSDIQYF
.,TRBV6-5,TRBJ1-2,.,TGTGCCAGCAGTTACTCGAACCACCTGAGTGGCTACACCTTC,CASSYSNHLSGYTF
.,TRBV5-1,TRBJ1-1,TRBD1,TGCGCCAGCAGCTTGGGTCTTTCGCGGACAGGGGCTGAAGCTTTCTTT,CASSLGLSRTGAEAFF